A selection of T cell receptor beta chains follows, all from one sample in a study of blood T cell repertoires in COVID-19. Produced via immunoSEQ multiplex PCR; TCRdb's table is partial and in-frame only. There are around 310,000 clones in the sample; almost 90% occur only once, and about 1% lies in the top ten. The specimen was peripheral blood. The receptors shown here come from a woman between 40 and 50 years old with COVID-19, enrolled during active disease. Each CDR3 is given with its conserved first and last residue. Each record gives: V gene, D gene, clone size, J gene, CDR3 DNA, CDR3 protein. D genes are given only for firm matches. Rows may omit the clone size; those that give it use once, few, many or a size class.

v_gene: TRBV2; d_gene: TRBD2; abundance: .; j_gene: TRBJ2-2; CDR3nt: TGTGCCAGCAGTGAAGGGACTAGCGGTTACACCGGGGAGCTGTTTTTT; CDR3aa: CASSEGTSGYTGELFF
v_gene: TRBV18; d_gene: TRBD2; abundance: .; j_gene: TRBJ2-5; CDR3nt: TGTGCCAGCTCACAACAACTAGCGGGACAAGAGACCCAGTACTTC; CDR3aa: CASSQQLAGQETQYF
v_gene: TRBV30; d_gene: .; abundance: .; j_gene: TRBJ1-2; CDR3nt: TGTGCCTGGAGGTCAAATCGTTGGGCCTATGGCTACACCTTC; CDR3aa: CAWRSNRWAYGYTF
v_gene: TRBV7-6; d_gene: TRBD2; abundance: .; j_gene: TRBJ2-7; CDR3nt: TGTGCCAGCGCTCCATCGGGAGCGGGAGGCGATGAGCAGTACTTC; CDR3aa: CASAPSGAGGDEQYF
v_gene: TRBV18; d_gene: TRBD1; abundance: .; j_gene: TRBJ1-4; CDR3nt: TGTGCCAGCTCACCCTGGACAGGAGGTTCGGAAAAACTGTTTTTT; CDR3aa: CASSPWTGGSEKLFF
v_gene: TRBV28; d_gene: .; abundance: .; j_gene: TRBJ2-5; CDR3nt: TGTGCCAGCAGTCTTGGGGCTAGCGCGAGTCAAGAGACCCAGTACTTC; CDR3aa: CASSLGASASQETQYF
v_gene: TRBV28; d_gene: TRBD1; abundance: .; j_gene: TRBJ1-5; CDR3nt: TGTGCCAGCAGTCAAACAGGGGCCCCGGATCAGCCCCAGCATTTT; CDR3aa: CASSQTGAPDQPQHF
v_gene: TRBV11-1; d_gene: TRBD1; abundance: .; j_gene: TRBJ1-3; CDR3nt: TGTGCCAGCAGCGGGACAGGGACCCTTGGAAACACCATATATTTT; CDR3aa: CASSGTGTLGNTIYF
v_gene: TRBV9; d_gene: .; abundance: .; j_gene: TRBJ2-5; CDR3nt: TGTGCCAGCAGCGTAGGTAATAGCGTACAAGAGACCCAGTACTTC; CDR3aa: CASSVGNSVQETQYF
v_gene: TRBV5-4; d_gene: .; abundance: .; j_gene: TRBJ2-1; CDR3nt: TGTGCCAGCAGTGGCAGGCTATCCTACAATGAGCAGTTCTTC; CDR3aa: CASSGRLSYNEQFF
v_gene: TRBV6-6; d_gene: TRBD1; abundance: .; j_gene: TRBJ1-5; CDR3nt: TGTGCCAGCAGAGAGGGACAGCTCAATCAGCCCCAGCATTTT; CDR3aa: CASREGQLNQPQHF
v_gene: TRBV27; d_gene: .; abundance: .; j_gene: TRBJ1-5; CDR3nt: TGTGCCAGCAGGGAGGGAGCGGGGCTTAGCAATCAGCCCCAGCATTTT; CDR3aa: CASREGAGLSNQPQHF
v_gene: TRBV9; d_gene: .; abundance: once; j_gene: TRBJ2-7; CDR3nt: TGTGCCAGCAGCGTAGAAGGAGGGGACAGTTCCTACGAGCAGTACTTC; CDR3aa: CASSVEGGDSSYEQYF
v_gene: TRBV7-2; d_gene: TRBD2; abundance: .; j_gene: TRBJ2-3; CDR3nt: TGTGCCAGCCGGCTAGCGGGGTTCGCAGATACGCAGTATTTT; CDR3aa: CASRLAGFADTQYF
v_gene: TRBV7-9; d_gene: .; abundance: .; j_gene: TRBJ1-1; CDR3nt: TGTGCCAGCAGCTTAGGCCCTGATCCGCCGGGTTTCTTT; CDR3aa: CASSLGPDPPGFF
v_gene: TRBV12-5; d_gene: .; abundance: once; j_gene: TRBJ2-7; CDR3nt: TGTGCTAGTGGTTCGGCTAGTACAGGATCTAGGGAGCAGTACTTC; CDR3aa: CASGSASTGSREQYF
v_gene: TRBV6-6; d_gene: .; abundance: .; j_gene: TRBJ2-4; CDR3nt: TGTGCCACCGCAGGCCAGGTAGCCAAAAACATTCAGTACTTC; CDR3aa: CATAGQVAKNIQYF
v_gene: TRBV5-4; d_gene: .; abundance: .; j_gene: TRBJ2-3; CDR3nt: TGTGCCAGCAGCCTCGGCGGCCAACTACCCACAGATACGCAGTATTTT; CDR3aa: CASSLGGQLPTDTQYF
v_gene: TRBV7-9; d_gene: .; abundance: .; j_gene: TRBJ2-5; CDR3nt: TGTGCCAGCAGCAAAGGCCCAGGGGAAGAGACCCAGTACTTC; CDR3aa: CASSKGPGEETQYF
v_gene: TRBV27; d_gene: .; abundance: .; j_gene: TRBJ2-7; CDR3nt: TGTGCCAGCAGTCCTCCTTCCGGGACACTCCCGGTATTC; CDR3aa: CASSPPSGTLPVF
v_gene: TRBV10-1; d_gene: .; abundance: .; j_gene: TRBJ2-2; CDR3nt: TGCGCCAGCAACGAGGGAGGGGGGGGCGGCAATGGCACCGGGGAGCTGTTTTTT; CDR3aa: CASNEGGGGGNGTGELFF
v_gene: TRBV29-1; d_gene: TRBD1; abundance: .; j_gene: TRBJ2-7; CDR3nt: TGCAGCGTTGAAGGGACAGGGGGACCCTACGAGCAGTACTTC; CDR3aa: CSVEGTGGPYEQYF
v_gene: TRBV6-5; d_gene: TRBD1; abundance: .; j_gene: TRBJ2-5; CDR3nt: TGTGCCAGCAGTTCCCGCGGACAGGCGCAAGAGACCCAGTACTTC; CDR3aa: CASSSRGQAQETQYF
v_gene: TRBV14; d_gene: .; abundance: .; j_gene: TRBJ1-1; CDR3nt: TGTGCCAGCAGCCAAAGGGGCGCGGTCTTTGAAGCTTTCTTT; CDR3aa: CASSQRGAVFEAFF
v_gene: TRBV25-1; d_gene: .; abundance: .; j_gene: TRBJ1-1; CDR3nt: TGTGCCAGCAGTGAGTCCAGGGGTTCCACTGAAGCTTTCTTT; CDR3aa: CASSESRGSTEAFF
v_gene: TRBV20-1; d_gene: .; abundance: .; j_gene: TRBJ2-7; CDR3nt: TGCAGTGCTAGTCGGCCCCAGGGGTTCGAGCAGTACTTC; CDR3aa: CSASRPQGFEQYF
v_gene: TRBV5-1; d_gene: .; abundance: .; j_gene: TRBJ2-1; CDR3nt: TGCGCCAGCAGCTTTTTAGCCCTCAGGGACAATGAGCAGTTCTTC; CDR3aa: CASSFLALRDNEQFF
v_gene: TRBV5-4; d_gene: .; abundance: once; j_gene: TRBJ2-3; CDR3nt: TGTGCCAGCAGCTTGGATCGGGGCACAGATACGCAGTATTTT; CDR3aa: CASSLDRGTDTQYF
v_gene: TRBV10-1; d_gene: .; abundance: .; j_gene: TRBJ1-1; CDR3nt: TGCGCCAGCATCGGTTCGGGGGGCCCTCGGATGAACACTGAAGCTTTCTTT; CDR3aa: CASIGSGGPRMNTEAFF
v_gene: TRBV4-3; d_gene: .; abundance: .; j_gene: TRBJ1-4; CDR3nt: TGCGCCAGCAGCCAAGAGGGGTGGGGGGCTAATGAAAAACTGTTTTTT; CDR3aa: CASSQEGWGANEKLFF
v_gene: TRBV3-1/TRBV3-2; d_gene: TRBD2; abundance: .; j_gene: TRBJ2-3; CDR3nt: TGTGCCAGCAGCCAAGGTCCAACTAGCGGGGGGAGCTCAGATACGCAGTATTTT; CDR3aa: CASSQGPTSGGSSDTQYF
v_gene: TRBV3-1/TRBV3-2; d_gene: .; abundance: .; j_gene: TRBJ1-1; CDR3nt: TGTGCCAGCAGCCCACCTGGCAGGCTGAACACTGAAGCTTTCTTT; CDR3aa: CASSPPGRLNTEAFF
v_gene: TRBV9; d_gene: TRBD2; abundance: .; j_gene: TRBJ2-1; CDR3nt: TGTGCCAGCAGCGTCCGGGAGGGAACATACAATGAGCAGTTCTTC; CDR3aa: CASSVREGTYNEQFF
v_gene: TRBV19; d_gene: TRBD1; abundance: .; j_gene: TRBJ2-3; CDR3nt: TGTGCCAGTAGTATCCCGGGACAGGGTATCCCAGATACGCAGTATTTT; CDR3aa: CASSIPGQGIPDTQYF
v_gene: TRBV6-6; d_gene: .; abundance: .; j_gene: TRBJ1-3; CDR3nt: TGTGCCAGCAGACAGGGTACCCTTTCTGGAAACACCATATATTTT; CDR3aa: CASRQGTLSGNTIYF
v_gene: TRBV29-1; d_gene: .; abundance: .; j_gene: TRBJ1-1; CDR3nt: TGCAGCGTTGTAGTCGACGGGGGGAACACTGAAGCTTTCTTT; CDR3aa: CSVVVDGGNTEAFF
v_gene: TRBV3-1/TRBV3-2; d_gene: .; abundance: few; j_gene: TRBJ1-5; CDR3nt: TGTGCCAGCAGCCAAGGCCGGGACACTAATCAGCCCCAGCATTTT; CDR3aa: CASSQGRDTNQPQHF
v_gene: TRBV19; d_gene: TRBD1; abundance: .; j_gene: TRBJ2-7; CDR3nt: TGTGCCAGTAGTGTACGACCGGGACAGAACTACGAGCAGTACTTC; CDR3aa: CASSVRPGQNYEQYF
v_gene: TRBV4-1; d_gene: TRBD2; abundance: .; j_gene: TRBJ2-1; CDR3nt: TGCGCCAGCAGCCAACCGCGGGGGTTCTCCTACAATGAGCAGTTCTTC; CDR3aa: CASSQPRGFSYNEQFF
v_gene: TRBV11-3; d_gene: .; abundance: few; j_gene: TRBJ2-1; CDR3nt: TGTGCCAGCAGCTTTGGAGGACACAATGAGCAGTTCTTC; CDR3aa: CASSFGGHNEQFF
v_gene: TRBV27; d_gene: .; abundance: .; j_gene: TRBJ2-6; CDR3nt: TGTGCCAGCAGACGCTTAGGGGGGAGGGGGAGCTCTGGGGCCAACGTCCTGACTTTC; CDR3aa: CASRRLGGRGSSGANVLTF
v_gene: TRBV7-2; d_gene: .; abundance: .; j_gene: TRBJ1-2; CDR3nt: TGTGCCAGCAGCTTAGCGAAAGGAGATTACTATGGCTACACCTTC; CDR3aa: CASSLAKGDYYGYTF
v_gene: TRBV4-3; d_gene: .; abundance: .; j_gene: TRBJ1-3; CDR3nt: TGCGCCAGCAGCCAAGATCTCAGTTGGAGCGGAAACACCATATATTTT; CDR3aa: CASSQDLSWSGNTIYF
v_gene: TRBV12-5; d_gene: .; abundance: .; j_gene: TRBJ2-5; CDR3nt: TGTGCTAGTGGTTTTCAGGGAGAGACCCAGTACTTC; CDR3aa: CASGFQGETQYF
v_gene: TRBV7-9; d_gene: .; abundance: .; j_gene: TRBJ2-7; CDR3nt: TGTGCCAGCAGTCGGGTTGGGGCAGGCGTGAACGAGCAGTACTTC; CDR3aa: CASSRVGAGVNEQYF